This section outlines one T cell receptor (beta chain) sequence together with its context. What it binds is unknown. This sample is part of a study of cytomegalovirus exposure and HLA in healthy donors. General study points: Three of the chains that were CMV-associated were confirmed in vitro to be specific for CMV antigens.

This table comes from immunoSEQ multiplex PCR, and its TCRdb copy is limited to in-frame clones, with some not included. Counted here are over 150,000 clones, approximately 86% occurring once; the ten biggest clones make up about a fifth. Germline CDR1 reads MNHEY; CDR2 reads SMNVEV (reference sequence). V lost 2 bases and J 7 bases, leaving 27 bases between the germline ends. This CDR3 comprises 18 residues. Material for sequencing was PBMCs. The chain carries TRBV27 and TRBJ2-7; a weak D match, TRBD2 (6 bases). The source of this sequence is a man between 18 and 29 years old in good health and CMV-seropositive. The CDR3 sequence is CASSLVGSGLKSLGEQYF. In DNA, the CDR3 is TGTGCCAGCAGTTTAGTGGGTTCGGGACTGAAGTCCCTAGGGGAGCAGTACTTC.